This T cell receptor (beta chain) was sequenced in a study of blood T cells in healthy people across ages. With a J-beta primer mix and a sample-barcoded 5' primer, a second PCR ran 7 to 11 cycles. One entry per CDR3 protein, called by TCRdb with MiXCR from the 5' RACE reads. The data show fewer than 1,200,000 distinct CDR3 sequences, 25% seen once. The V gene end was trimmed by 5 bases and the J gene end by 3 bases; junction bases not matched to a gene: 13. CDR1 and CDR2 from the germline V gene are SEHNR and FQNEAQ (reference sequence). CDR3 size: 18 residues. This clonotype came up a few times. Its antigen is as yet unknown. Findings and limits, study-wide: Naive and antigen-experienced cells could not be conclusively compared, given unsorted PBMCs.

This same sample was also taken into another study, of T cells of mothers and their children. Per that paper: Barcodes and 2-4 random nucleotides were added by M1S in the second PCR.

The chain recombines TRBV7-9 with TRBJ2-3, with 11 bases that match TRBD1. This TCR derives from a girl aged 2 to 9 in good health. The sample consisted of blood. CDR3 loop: CASSRHRDRGVGTDTQYF. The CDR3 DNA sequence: TGTGCCAGCAGCCGACACCGGGACAGGGGGGTTGGTACAGATACGCAGTATTTT. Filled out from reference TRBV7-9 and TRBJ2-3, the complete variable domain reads DTGVSQNPRHKITKRGQNVTFRCDPISEHNRLYWYRQTLGQGPEFLTYFQNEAQLEKSRLLSDRFSAERPKGSFSTLEIQRTEQGDSAMYLCASSRHRDRGVGTDTQYFGPGTRLTVL.